Shown below are 12 T cell receptor beta chains from a single sample sequenced in a study of blood T cell repertoires in COVID-19. Data came from immunoSEQ multiplex PCR; TCRdb stores just in-frame clones and leaves some out. Of 200,000 or so clones detected, 60% to 85% appear once; the ten largest clones hold around a sixth. Sequenced: peripheral blood. These receptors all come from a man aged 55 to 70 with active or convalescent COVID-19.

The V call is TRBV9, the J call TRBJ2-2; D might be TRBD2 (6 bases). Trimming shortened V by 0 bases and J by 3 bases, and 21 bases separated the two germline ends. This CDR3 spans 19 amino acids. Germline V lookup: CDR1 SGDLS, CDR2 YYNGEE. DNA of the CDR3: TGTGCCAGCAGCGTAGCCCCTAACCCCGGGACTGGTCACACCGGGGAGCTGTTTTTT. It encodes CASSVAPNPGTGHTGELFF.

The rearrangement joins TRBV6-5 to TRBJ2-7; 10 bases align to TRBD1. Germline CDR1 MNHEY, CDR2 SVGAGI. V lost 0 bases, J lost 4 bases, and 6 bases stayed unmatched. The CDR3 consists of 16 residues. CDR3 amino acids: CASSYSIMGQGYEQYF. The CDR3 nucleotides read TGTGCCAGCAGTTACTCAATAATGGGACAGGGGTACGAGCAGTACTTC.

This clone was seen more than once but under ten times. The V call is TRBV7-3, the J call TRBJ2-3, with D possibly TRBD2 on 5 matching bases. The germline CDR1 and CDR2 sequences are SGHTA and FQGTGA. The V and J ends lost 5 bases and 2 bases respectively, with 11 bases between them. The CDR3 is 14 residues long. CDR3 region: CASSHSGSTDTQYF. CDR3 nucleotides: TGTGCCAGCAGCCACAGCGGTTCCACAGATACGCAGTATTTT.

This clone was picked up one time. The rearrangement uses TRBV6-5 and TRBJ2-2; the D is unclear. This CDR3 comprises 16 residues. The V end lost 0 bases, the J end lost 2 bases, and 10 bases lay between the germline ends. CDR1 MNHEY and CDR2 SVGAGI come from the germline V gene. CDR3 sequence reads: CASSYSSRGNTGELFF. CDR3 sequence (DNA): TGTGCCAGCAGTTACTCGAGTCGCGGAAACACCGGGGAGCTGTTTTTT.

This chain links TRBV18 with TRBJ1-2; 7 bases align to TRBD1. The CDR3 is made up of 18 amino acids. Germline V CDR1 and CDR2: KGHSH, LQKENI. The ends lost 3 bases at V and 1 base at J; junction bases unmatched: 14. The CDR3 protein is CASSPTPGQITLNYGYTF. The CDR3 DNA reads as TGTGCCAGCTCACCGACACCGGGACAGATAACCCTTAACTATGGCTACACCTTC. Looking up the rest from reference TRBV18 and TRBJ1-2 gives the full variable domain: NAGVMQNPRHLVRRRGQEARLRCSPMKGHSHVYWYRQLPEEGLKFMVYLQKENIIDESGMPKERFSAEFPKEGPSILRIQQVVRGDSAAYFCASSPTPGQITLNYGYTFGSGTRLTVV.

The J gene is TRBJ1-3, the V gene TRBV18; tentative D call: TRBD1 (6 bases). The V end was cut by 8 bases, the J end by 0 bases, with 14 bases between. In germline, CDR1 is KGHSH, CDR2 LQKENI. The CDR3 has 15 amino acids. The CDR3 DNA is TGTGCCAGCAGGGCTGGGGGCACCTCTGGAAACACCATATATTTT. Translation: CASRAGGTSGNTIYF.

The V and J genes are TRBV3-1 (or the pseudogene TRBV3-2) and TRBJ2-1; possibly TRBD1 for D (6 bases). This CDR3 has 14 amino acids. Looked up from germline, CDR1 is LGHDT and CDR2 is YNNKEL (reference sequence). Trimming took 4 bases from V and 12 from J, leaving 19 bases between them. The CDR3 DNA is TGTGCCAGCAGCCCTCCACAGGGAATTTACCGGCAGTTCTTC. Protein product: CASSPPQGIYRQFF.

This rearrangement joins TRBV7-3 to TRBJ2-1; 8 positions match TRBD1. V trimming: 3 bases; J trimming: 12 bases; junction bases outside the gene matches: 4. CDR3 length: 12 residues. Per germline, CDR1 SGHTA and CDR2 FQGTGA. CDR3 region: CASSLRTGRQFF. The CDR3 DNA reads as TGTGCCAGCAGCTTGAGGACAGGGCGGCAGTTCTTC.

The chain combines TRBV14 with TRBJ2-4, with a weak D call TRBD2 (6 bases). Between the trimmed V and J ends, which lost 0 bases and 2 bases, there was a span of 14 bases. The CDR3 sequence is 17 residues long. Germline-derived CDR1 and CDR2 are SGHDN and FVKESK. The CDR3 reads CASSQDSMAGTKNIQYF. In DNA form, the CDR3 reads TGTGCCAGCAGCCAAGATTCGATGGCGGGGACCAAAAACATTCAGTACTTC.

This chain joins TRBV19 and TRBJ2-7; TRBD2 matches 15 bases. The germline V gene has CDR1 LNHDA and CDR2 SQIVND (reference sequence). The V gene end was trimmed by 5 bases and the J gene end by 9 bases; junction bases not matched to a gene: 8. The CDR3 is 15 amino acids. For the CDR3, the DNA is TGTGCCAGTAGTCCAAGATCGGGACTAGCGGGAGGGCAGTACTTC. Its translation: CASSPRSGLAGGQYF. The variable domain in full, completed from reference TRBV19 and TRBJ2-7, reads DGGITQSPKYLFRKEGQNVTLSCEQNLNHDAMYWYRQDPGQGLRLIYYSQIVNDFQKGDIAEGYSVSREKKESFPLTVTSAQKNPTAFYLCASSPRSGLAGGQYFGPGTRLTVT.

This chain connects TRBV4-1 to TRBJ1-5; 9 bases are a match to TRBD1. Looked up from germline, CDR1 is MGHRA and CDR2 is YSYEKL. The ends lost 1 base at V and 5 bases at J; junction bases unmatched: 9. The CDR3 runs to 17 residues. CDR3 residues: CASSQATGTGLYQPQHF. Here the CDR3 DNA reads TGCGCCAGCAGCCAAGCAACCGGGACAGGGCTTTATCAGCCCCAGCATTTT.

This chain links TRBV3-1 (or the pseudogene TRBV3-2) with TRBJ2-3, with D possibly matching TRBD1 (6 bases). Between the trimmed V and J ends, which lost 4 bases and 5 bases, there was a span of 10 bases. The CDR3 has 13 residues. Germline V CDR1 and CDR2: LGHDT, YNNKEL (reference sequence). CDR3 sequence: CASSPPGVDTQYF. CDR3 nucleotide sequence: TGTGCCAGCAGCCCGCCAGGGGTAGATACGCAGTATTTT.